This T cell receptor beta chain was identified in a study of blood T cell repertoires in COVID-19 (dated by TCRdb to 2018 to 2020). As for the study more broadly: Samples from collaborators originated in the United States, Italy and Spain and spanned both the acute and convalescent phases of COVID-19. The prospective study material was composed of cDNA or gDNA derived from T cells, B-cell-depleted T cells, or PBMCs. Subjects who had been exposed to COVID-19, were actively infected with it, or had recovered from it provided the deeply sampled blood TCRbeta repertoires that made up the dataset. The repertoires were made available in a free public database intended to serve as a resource for research on the immune response to SARS-CoV-2. The samples were drawn from two sources: the first 160 participants of the ongoing ImmuneRACE study, and fewer than 1,500 subjects contributed by 6 global collaborators. A de-identified subject ID, COVID-19 status, age in years and sex were almost always included in the sample metadata. Where HLA class I and class II types were available, the types were taken from metadata supplied by the sample provider, not from assay-based typing.

The research as a whole found: How much clinical and demographic metadata was included differed by source and by participant, and the metadata was provided uncurated.

A remark on this clone: Its target antigen remains unknown. No base-level quality is on record; no much larger clone is a single base apart.

TCRbeta CDR3 regions were amplified from genomic DNA by means of the immunoSEQ Assay, a bias-controlled multiplex PCR. Regarding the original processing steps: Nucleated cell counts per sample were estimated from amplification of reference gene primers within the assay. Sequence reads were collapsed and filtered to measure the absolute abundance of every unique TCRbeta CDR3 rearrangement. Productive Simpson clonality was computed per sample as the square root of Simpson's diversity index over productive rearrangements. This immuneACCESS table, as held by TCRdb, lists in-frame sequences with V and J called but not all clones. Of the missing ones, under half trace to an unresolved V gene in checked studies; the others have no known cause. V, J and clone size are those of that table, while D and trimming were read from the DNA. The sample table records around 250,000 clones; roughly 80% of these occur just once. Clones ranked in the top ten supply about 4.4% of the sample.

Each collaborating institution followed its own protocols to collect whole blood in K2EDTA tubes. For TCRbeta analysis, collaborators shipped samples in one of three forms: frozen whole blood, isolated PBMCs, or DNA extracted from either of those sample types. Taken from cysteine to phenylalanine, the CDR3 has 17 residues. Only the CDR3 DNA stays, 51 bases, in frame from base 1. V is trimmed back by 2 bases and J by 3 bases, and the junction contains 8 bases that no gene match accounts for. CDR1 is given as SGHTA and CDR2 as FQGNSA, both from the germline V gene. The TCR originated in a man aged 45-60 years with active or convalescent COVID-19. Recombination linked TRBV7-2 to TRBJ2-3, with TRBD1 matching 10 junction bases. The source material was peripheral blood. The CDR3 reads as follows: CASSLTGQGRGTDTQYF. DNA sequence: TGTGCCAGCAGCTTAACGGGACAGGGGAGGGGGACAGATACGCAGTATTTT.